The 21 T cell receptor beta chains reported below all come from one sample, sequenced in a study of graft-versus-host responses after intestinal transplantation. Intraepithelial plus lamina propria lymphocytes were released by processing graft tissue. Generated by immunoSEQ multiplex PCR, the TCRdb table keeps only in-frame clones and is missing some. The top ten clones hold roughly 5% of a sample with roughly 17,000 clones, approximately 82% of them seen once. The starting material was ileum tissue, obtained 17 days after transplant. Receptors originate from a human patient who received an intestinal transplant, so some T cells may come from the graft donor.

The J gene is TRBJ1-6, the V gene TRBV6-1; D gene unclear. Germline V gene sequence: CDR1 MNHNS, CDR2 SASEGT. V shed 1 base and J shed 5 bases, with 9 bases lying between them. The CDR3 is 15 residues long. Here the CDR3 reads CASSEGGFDNSPLHF. CDR3 bases: TGTGCCAGCAGTGAAGGGGGTTTCGATAATTCACCCCTCCACTTT.

The chain uses TRBV9 and TRBJ1-6; tentative D call: TRBD1 (5 bases). The CDR3 has 14 residues. Germline V gene lookup returns CDR1 SGDLS and CDR2 YYNGEE. Trimming shortened V by 0 bases and J by 13 bases, and 14 bases separated the two germline ends. DNA for the CDR3: TGTGCCAGCAGCGTAGATCGGGGCATAACGCCCCTCCACTTT. Translated: CASSVDRGITPLHF.

The chain uses TRBV19 and TRBJ1-5; the match to TRBD1 covers 7 bases. Germline CDR1 and CDR2: LNHDA and SQIVND (reference sequence). The V segment lost 7 bases and the J segment 1 base; nucleotides outside the gene matches: 4. This CDR3 contains 14 residues. The CDR3 protein is CASTRQGSNQPQHF. For the CDR3, the DNA is TGTGCCAGTACAAGACAGGGAAGCAATCAGCCCCAGCATTTT.

For this clone: This CDR3 is also generated by other DNA sequences in the sample. This rearrangement joins TRBV7-6 to TRBJ2-1; D not resolved. V was shortened by 1 base and J by 0 bases, with 4 bases between the two germline ends. CDR3 length: 14 residues. CDR1 is SGHVS, CDR2 FNYEAQ, per germline. For the CDR3, the DNA is TGTGCCAGCAGCTTAGGCGGCTCCTACAATGAGCAGTTCTTC. Its protein is CASSLGGSYNEQFF.

The chain combines TRBV4-1 with TRBJ1-1; 8 bases agree with TRBD1. Trimming cost V 0 bases and J 10 bases; bases outside gene matches: 7. The germline V gene has CDR1 MGHRA and CDR2 YSYEKL. CDR3 size: 14 residues. The CDR3 coding sequence is TGCGCCAGCAGCCAAGACCGGACAGGGCCCGGAGCTTTCTTT. Translation gives CASSQDRTGPGAFF.

This clone was seen once. The genes are TRBV5-1 and TRBJ2-7; 10 bases agree with TRBD2. Trimming took 4 bases from V and 4 from J; bases not matched to a gene: 11. CDR1 is SGHRS, CDR2 YFSETQ, per germline. This CDR3 spans 16 amino acids. This CDR3 is CASSPRGAGGPYEQYF. For the CDR3, the DNA is TGCGCCAGCAGCCCCAGGGGAGCGGGAGGGCCTTACGAGCAGTACTTC. Complete variable domain (other parts from reference TRBV5-1 and TRBJ2-7): KAGVTQTPRYLIKTRGQQVTLSCSPISGHRSVSWYQQTPGQGLQFLFEYFSETQRNKGNFPGRFSGRQFSNSRSEMNVSTLELGDSALYLCASSPRGAGGPYEQYFGPGTRLTVT.

The chain carries TRBV5-1 and TRBJ1-6, with D possibly TRBD1 on 5 matching bases. The CDR3 covers 15 residues. V lost 1 base and J 3 bases, leaving 8 bases between the germline ends. Looked up from germline, CDR1 is SGHRS and CDR2 is YFSETQ. The CDR3 DNA reads as TGCGCCAGCAGCTTGTCGACAGTCTATAATTCACCCCTCCACTTT. Translation gives CASSLSTVYNSPLHF. Combining the CDR3 with reference TRBV5-1 and TRBJ1-6 gives the whole variable domain KAGVTQTPRYLIKTRGQQVTLSCSPISGHRSVSWYQQTPGQGLQFLFEYFSETQRNKGNFPGRFSGRQFSNSRSEMNVSTLELGDSALYLCASSLSTVYNSPLHFGNGTRLTVT.

This clone was detected only once. The chain employs TRBV29-1 and TRBJ2-2; D remains unclear. With 6 bases removed from V and 5 bases from J, the gap between germline ends came to 13 bases. Germline assignment: CDR1 SQVTM and CDR2 ANQGSEA. The length of the CDR3 is 13 residues. The CDR3 nucleotides read TGCAGCGTCCCCAGGCCCTTGACCGGGGAGCTGTTTTTT. It is translated as CSVPRPLTGELFF.

The chain carries TRBV2 and TRBJ2-1, with 7 positions matching TRBD2. The CDR3 is 16 amino acids. After removal of 0 bases from V and 6 bases from J, the junction contained 8 bases not matched to a gene. Per germline, CDR1 SNHLY and CDR2 FYNNEI. The CDR3 nucleotides read TGTGCCAGCAGTGAAGCTGGTAGCGGGTACTCCAATGAGCAGTTCTTC. Amino acid sequence: CASSEAGSGYSNEQFF.

The V gene is TRBV9, the J gene TRBJ2-3; 14 bases map to TRBD2. The CDR3 has 17 amino acids. V gave up 4 bases and J gave up 3 bases; unmatched junction bases: 7. Germline CDR1 reads SGDLS; CDR2 reads YYNGEE. As DNA, the CDR3 is TGTGCCAGCAGCACGGGACTAGCGGGAGTCATGACAGATACGCAGTATTTT. It yields the protein CASSTGLAGVMTDTQYF.

The chain employs TRBV15 and TRBJ2-7; 7 nucleotides agree with TRBD2. With 0 bases clipped from V and 2 bases from J, the junction kept 7 bases outside the gene matches. Per germline, CDR1 LNHNV and CDR2 YYDKDF (reference sequence). The CDR3 length is 16 residues. CDR3 nucleotide sequence: TGTGCCACCAGCAGAGATCAAGCAGGGAGGGCCTACGAGCAGTACTTC. It codes for CATSRDQAGRAYEQYF.

V usage is TRBV11-2 and J usage is TRBJ2-1; 12 nucleotides align to TRBD2. The germline CDR1 and CDR2 sequences are SGHAT and FQNNGV. V trimming: 5 bases; J trimming: 7 bases; junction bases outside the gene matches: 9. CDR3 length equals 16 residues. The CDR3 bases are TGTGCCAGCAGCGCGGGCTGGACTAGCGGGATTAATGAGCAGTTCTTC. It translates to CASSAGWTSGINEQFF.

This chain connects TRBV6-5 to TRBJ1-1; the match to TRBD1 covers 9 bases. Germline CDR1 MNHEY, CDR2 SVGAGI. The CDR3 consists of 14 residues. Unmatched junction bases numbered 8, after V lost 2 bases and J lost 10 bases. This chain's CDR3 is CASSYGTGGGGAFF. The CDR3 nucleotides read TGTGCCAGCAGTTACGGCACAGGGGGCGGAGGAGCTTTCTTT.

This chain links TRBV9 with TRBJ2-5, with TRBD2 identical over 14 bases. J was trimmed by 7 bases and V by 0 bases; bases with no gene match: 5. In germline, CDR1 is SGDLS, CDR2 YYNGEE. CDR3 length: 16 amino acids. In DNA, the CDR3 is TGTGCCAGCAGCGTAGACGGGACTAGCGGGGGAGGGACCCAGTACTTC. It codes for CASSVDGTSGGGTQYF.

This sequence joins TRBV19 and TRBJ1-1, with D perhaps TRBD1 (6 bases). The CDR3 loop spans 14 amino acids. Trimming removed 3 bases at V and 4 bases at J, with 12 bases between. Germline loops: CDR1 LNHDA, CDR2 SQIVND (reference sequence). The CDR3 DNA reads TGTGCCAGTAGTATTTTCGGGGGGCGCACTGAAGCTTTCTTT. This translates into CASSIFGGRTEAFF.

V and J are TRBV28 and TRBJ2-7; weak D call: TRBD1 (6 bases). V gave up 6 bases and J gave up 4 bases, with 13 bases separating them. The CDR3 covers 13 residues. Germline lookup yields CDR1 MDHEN and CDR2 SYDVKM. The CDR3 nucleotides are TGTGCCAGCAGGGGGGCAAGTTCGTACGAGCAGTACTTC. Translation gives CASRGASSYEQYF.

This clone was seen a few times. The chain combines TRBV11-2 with TRBJ2-7; 7 nucleotides line up with TRBD1. V shed 4 bases, J shed 4 bases, and the junction held 7 bases outside the gene matches. The CDR3 has 14 residues. Looked up from germline, CDR1 is SGHAT and CDR2 is FQNNGV. The DNA for the CDR3 is TGTGCCAGCAGCTCACTGCAACAGGGGTACGAGCAGTACTTC. It yields the protein CASSSLQQGYEQYF.

The rearrangement uses TRBV6-6 and TRBJ1-1, with D tentatively TRBD1 (5 bases). The germline V gene encodes CDR1 MNHNY and CDR2 SVGAGI (reference sequence). The CDR3 loop spans 14 amino acids. With 2 bases removed from V and 5 bases from J, the gap between germline ends came to 12 bases. In nucleotides, the CDR3 is TGTGCCAGCAGTTACGCGACGGGGGGAACTGAAGCTTTCTTT. It translates to CASSYATGGTEAFF.

This sequence joins TRBV28 and TRBJ2-7, with 14 nucleotides matching TRBD2. Germline CDR1 is MDHEN and CDR2 is SYDVKM. J was trimmed by 4 bases and V by 6 bases; bases with no gene match: 5. The CDR3 runs 15 residues. The CDR3 DNA reads TGTGCCAGCAGGGACTGGACTAGCGGGAGGTACGAGCAGTACTTC. The encoded protein is CASRDWTSGRYEQYF.

The gene calls are TRBV28 and TRBJ2-1; D remains unclear. Trimming shortened V by 5 bases and J by 12 bases, and 14 bases separated the two germline ends. The CDR3 length is 12 residues. Germline V gene data show CDR1 as MDHEN and CDR2 as SYDVKM. The CDR3 DNA is TGTGCCAGCAGTCCCACTGGCTCGGCGCAGTTCTTC. Amino acids: CASSPTGSAQFF.

The chain is built from TRBV7-9 and TRBJ2-1, with D hard to call. The germline CDR1 and CDR2 sequences are SEHNR and FQNEAQ (reference sequence). Trimming took 2 bases from V and 8 from J, leaving 13 bases between them. The length of the CDR3 is 14 residues. This chain's CDR3 is CASSLLVLDDEQFF. The CDR3 DNA is TGTGCCAGCAGCTTACTCGTCCTTGACGATGAGCAGTTCTTC.